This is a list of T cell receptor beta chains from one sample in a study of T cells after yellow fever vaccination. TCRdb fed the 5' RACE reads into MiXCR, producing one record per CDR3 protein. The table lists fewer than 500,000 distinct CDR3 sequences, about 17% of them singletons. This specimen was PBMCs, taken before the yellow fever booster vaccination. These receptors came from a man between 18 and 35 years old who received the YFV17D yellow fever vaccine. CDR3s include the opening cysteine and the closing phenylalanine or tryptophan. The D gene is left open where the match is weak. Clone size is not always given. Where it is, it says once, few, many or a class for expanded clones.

CASSRPGAKNEKLFF TGTGCCAGCAGCAGACCGGGGGCGAAGAATGAAAAACTGTTTTTT TRBV12-3/TRBV12-4 NA few TRBJ1-4
CAWSSGVGNYGYTF TGTGCCTGGAGCTCCGGTGTAGGGAACTATGGCTACACCTTC TRBV30 NA NA TRBJ1-2
CASSLDGEKLFF TGTGCCAGCAGCTTGGATGGGGAAAAACTGTTTTTT TRBV5-5 NA few TRBJ1-4
CASSPKADMSSYNEQFF TGCGCCAGCAGCCCCAAGGCTGATATGAGCTCCTACAATGAGCAGTTCTTC TRBV4-1 NA NA TRBJ2-1
CATSRDGGSGNTIYF TGTGCCACCAGCAGAGATGGGGGTTCAGGAAACACCATATATTTT TRBV15 NA NA TRBJ1-3
CAAATSSETQYF TGTGCCGCGGCTACGTCTTCAGAGACCCAGTACTTC TRBV6-2/TRBV6-3 NA few TRBJ2-5
CASSGQGVYTDTQYF TGTGCCAGCAGCGGCCAGGGGGTTTACACAGATACGCAGTATTTT TRBV12-3/TRBV12-4 TRBD1 few TRBJ2-3
CASNFGDAYGYTF TGTGCCAGCAATTTCGGTGACGCCTATGGCTACACCTTC TRBV7-9 NA few TRBJ1-2
CASSLRAATSGSQETQYF TGTGCCAGCAGTTTAAGGGCAGCGACTAGCGGGTCCCAAGAGACCCAGTACTTC TRBV27 TRBD2 NA TRBJ2-5
CASSRSRTSGGAGGEQYF TGTGCCAGCAGCCGTTCAAGGACTAGCGGGGGTGCGGGTGGCGAGCAGTACTTC TRBV7-2 TRBD2 NA TRBJ2-7
CASSYPPGRFVNTGELFF TGTGCCAGCAGTTACCCTCCCGGAAGGTTCGTGAACACCGGGGAGCTGTTTTTT TRBV12-3/TRBV12-4 NA NA TRBJ2-2
CASTYRGGRYNEQFF TGTGCCAGCACCTATAGGGGGGGAAGATACAATGAGCAGTTCTTC TRBV7-2 NA NA TRBJ2-1
CASSLGWHTGELFF TGTGCCAGCAGCTTGGGCTGGCACACCGGGGAGCTGTTTTTT TRBV6-5 NA NA TRBJ2-2
CSARGISWTQYF TGCAGTGCTAGAGGGATTTCGTGGACCCAGTACTTC TRBV20-1 NA few TRBJ2-5
CASPLLTKGELF TGTGCCAGCCCGTTATTAACGAAAGGGGAGCTTTTT TRBV12-3/TRBV12-4 NA few TRBJ2-2
CASSLYATGRETQYF TGTGCCAGCAGCTTATACGCGACAGGGAGGGAGACCCAGTACTTC TRBV7-2 NA NA TRBJ2-5
CASSYGWGSQPQHF TGTGCCAGCAGTTACGGTTGGGGGAGTCAGCCCCAGCATTTT TRBV6-5 NA NA TRBJ1-5
CASSQVVRGGGTEAFF TGCGCCAGCAGCCAAGTGGTGCGGGGTGGGGGAACTGAAGCTTTCTTT TRBV4-1 NA few TRBJ1-1
CSAIQGARQPQHF TGCAGTGCCATTCAGGGGGCGCGACAGCCCCAGCATTTT TRBV20-1 TRBD1 many TRBJ1-5
CASSLVADTSPLHF TGTGCCAGCAGCTTGGTGGCGGATACATCACCCCTCCACTTT TRBV5-4 NA NA TRBJ1-6
CASSAAGTGDGYTF TGTGCCAGCTCAGCAGCCGGGACAGGGGACGGCTACACCTTC TRBV18 TRBD1 NA TRBJ1-2
CASSLGGGKSEAFF TGTGCCAGCAGCTTAGGAGGGGGCAAGTCTGAAGCTTTCTTT TRBV7-6 TRBD1 NA TRBJ1-1
CAIRTGTSGTDTQYF TGTGCCATCAGGACCGGGACTAGCGGCACAGATACGCAGTATTTT TRBV10-3 TRBD2 NA TRBJ2-3
CASSLSLADTQYF TGCGCCAGCAGCTTGTCATTGGCAGATACGCAGTATTTT TRBV5-1 NA many TRBJ2-3
CASSLLAKDTQYF TGTGCCAGCAGCTTATTAGCGAAAGATACGCAGTATTTT TRBV13 NA NA TRBJ2-3
CASSVDGRYTEAFF TGTGCCAGCAGCGTCGACGGGAGGTACACTGAAGCTTTCTTT TRBV7-2 NA once TRBJ1-1
CAVYGYTF TGTGCCGTCTATGGCTACACCTTC TRBV15 NA NA TRBJ1-2
CASSLDGGGAYEQYF TGTGCCAGCAGCTTAGACGGCGGGGGGGCCTACGAGCAGTACTTC TRBV7-2 TRBD2 few TRBJ2-7
CASTLIGSVNYGYTF TGTGCCAGCACACTCATTGGGAGTGTAAACTATGGCTACACCTTC TRBV12-3/TRBV12-4 NA NA TRBJ1-2
CASSYADSSTDTQYF TGTGCCAGCAGTTACGCCGACAGTAGCACAGATACGCAGTATTTT TRBV6-5 NA few TRBJ2-3
CASSWDRDGNSPLHF TGTGCCAGCAGTTGGGACAGGGACGGGAATTCACCCCTCCACTTT TRBV6-5 TRBD1 many TRBJ1-6
CASSRGLGDTQYF TGTGCCAGCAGCAGGGGGCTTGGAGATACGCAGTATTTT TRBV6-5 TRBD1 NA TRBJ2-3
CASSIISKETQYF TGTGCCAGTAGTATTATCTCTAAAGAGACCCAGTACTTC TRBV19 NA few TRBJ2-5
CASSLNSIYEQFF TGCGCCAGCAGCTTGAATAGTATCTATGAGCAGTTCTTC TRBV5-1 NA many TRBJ2-1
CASSGRQGGRTDTQYF TGCGCCAGCAGCGGACGACAGGGTGGGCGGACAGATACGCAGTATTTT TRBV5-1 TRBD1 few TRBJ2-3
CASSSARQGGDQPQHF TGTGCCAGCAGTTCTGCACGACAGGGCGGTGATCAGCCCCAGCATTTT TRBV12-3/TRBV12-4 TRBD1 NA TRBJ1-5
CASKAQQYF TGTGCCAGCAAAGCTCAGCAGTACTTC TRBV9 NA many TRBJ2-7
CASSWAGENQPQHF TGTGCCAGCAGTTGGGCAGGGGAGAATCAGCCCCAGCATTTT TRBV27 NA NA TRBJ1-5
CASSSIPGTGLGKLFF TGTGCCAGCAGCTCCATCCCCGGGACAGGCCTTGGAAAACTGTTTTTT TRBV7-2 TRBD1 NA TRBJ1-4
CASSSVETQYF TGTGCCAGCAGCTCTGTAGAGACCCAGTACTTC TRBV6-2/TRBV6-3 NA many TRBJ2-5
CASSQDTSRYQPQHF TGCGCCAGCAGCCAAGACACAAGCCGATATCAGCCCCAGCATTTT TRBV4-3 NA NA TRBJ1-5
CAIRDSSSYNSPLHF TGTGCCATCAGGGACAGTAGCTCCTATAATTCACCCCTCCACTTT TRBV10-3 NA NA TRBJ1-6
CASSRGTGEYEQYF TGTGCCAGCAGCCGAGGGACAGGGGAGTACGAGCAGTACTTC TRBV3-1 TRBD1 NA TRBJ2-7
CASNRQGTSSPLHF TGTGCCAGCAATCGGCAGGGGACGAGCTCACCCCTCCACTTT TRBV25-1 NA few TRBJ1-6
CASSPRAWQNNSPLHF TGCGCCAGCAGCCCCCGTGCCTGGCAGAATAATTCACCCCTCCACTTT TRBV4-3 NA many TRBJ1-6
CASSFNTGELFF TGCGCCAGCAGCTTTAACACCGGGGAGCTGTTTTTT TRBV5-1 NA many TRBJ2-2
CSARGTLMNTEAFF TGCAGTGCTAGAGGGACACTCATGAACACTGAAGCTTTCTTT TRBV20-1 NA few TRBJ1-1
CASSFRQGNYNEQFF TGTGCCAGCAGTTTCCGACAGGGAAATTACAATGAGCAGTTCTTC TRBV12-3/TRBV12-4 TRBD1 NA TRBJ2-1
CASSWGGAGTEAFF TGCGCCAGCAGCTGGGGAGGGGCTGGGACTGAAGCTTTCTTT TRBV5-1 NA NA TRBJ1-1
CSARGGGQPQHF TGCAGTGCTAGGGGAGGCGGTCAGCCCCAGCATTTT TRBV20-1 NA NA TRBJ1-5